This T cell receptor beta chain was recorded in a study of cytomegalovirus exposure and HLA in healthy donors. Study outcomes and limitations: Among the sequence variants, a highly shared cluster was likely an artifact of sequencing. The study had only CMV serostatus as immune exposure information.

Turning to this clone: Its matching antigen is unknown.

Researchers ran the PCR with 60 Vbeta and 13 Jbeta primers. Here immunoSEQ multiplex PCR was the method, and the copy in TCRdb shows in-frame clones only, minus some. This table holds approximately 140,000 clones, 70% to 80% found once. The germline V gene encodes CDR1 MNHEY and CDR2 SMNVEV (reference sequence). CDR3 size: 17 residues. Trimming took 8 bases from V and 2 from J, leaving 24 bases between them. The material sequenced was PBMCs. This TCR derives from a male donor in good health and CMV-seronegative. The V and J genes are TRBV27 and TRBJ1-1; unclear D gene. The CDR3 DNA sequence: TGTGCCAGCGGGCAACGATCCCTTGGACTGACAAACACTGAAGCTTTCTTT. Translation gives CASGQRSLGLTNTEAFF.